The 14 T cell receptor beta chains reported below all come from one sample, sequenced in a study of Graves' ophthalmopathy and Graves' hyperthyroidism. From RNA, the CDR3 regions of TCR beta chains were amplified and sequenced. First-round RT-PCR employed HTBI primers, with a second-round multiplex PCR after it. TCRdb recomputed calls from the multiplex PCR reads with MiXCR, one row per CDR3 protein. The sample lists roughly 220,000 distinct CDR3 sequences; around 45% were seen once. Sequenced sample: peripheral blood. Receptors originate from an adult man with Graves' ophthalmopathy.

J is TRBJ2-5 and V is TRBV7-2; 9 nucleotides line up with TRBD1. With 5 bases clipped from V and 4 bases from J, the junction kept 5 bases outside the gene matches. The CDR3 extends over 14 amino acids. CDR1 and CDR2 from the germline V gene are SGHTA and FQGNSA. This chain's CDR3 is CASSPPGQGETQYF. As DNA, the CDR3 is TGTGCCAGCAGCCCTCCGGGACAGGGAGAGACCCAGTACTTC.

V and J are TRBV9 and TRBJ2-2; 7 bases match TRBD1. CDR1 is SGDLS and CDR2 is YYNGEE in the germline V gene. CDR3 length: 18 amino acids. V gave up 0 bases and J gave up 0 bases; unmatched junction bases: 8. Here the CDR3 reads CASSVARATGTNTGELFF. The CDR3 region has the DNA TGTGCCAGCAGCGTAGCTAGGGCGACAGGGACGAACACCGGGGAGCTGTTTTTT. The full variable domain, completed using reference TRBV9 and TRBJ2-2, is DSGVTQTPKHLITATGQRVTLRCSPRSGDLSVYWYQQSLDQGLQFLIQYYNGEERAKGNILERFSAQQFPDLHSELNLSSLELGDSALYFCASSVARATGTNTGELFFGEGSRLTVL.

This chain joins TRBV9 and TRBJ1-5, with TRBD1 identical over 11 bases. Trimming took 3 bases from V and 6 from J; bases not matched to a gene: 5. The CDR3 covers 15 residues. Germline V gives CDR1 SGDLS, CDR2 YYNGEE. This CDR3 reads CASSAGTGGGQPQHF. CDR3 DNA: TGTGCCAGCAGCGCTGGGACAGGGGGGGGTCAGCCCCAGCATTTT.

The chain couples TRBV29-1 to TRBJ1-2; a weak D match, TRBD1 (6 bases). Trimming took 6 bases from V and 2 from J, leaving 13 bases between them. CDR3 length equals 13 residues. Germline assignment: CDR1 SQVTM and CDR2 ANQGSEA. The CDR3 DNA follows: TGCAGCGTGCCAGAGGGACACAACTATGGCTACACCTTC. This sequence encodes CSVPEGHNYGYTF.

A note on this clonotype: One end of the junction is discordant with germline, which a read error may explain. CDR3 loop: CASTLGRNTEAFF. CDR3 in DNA: TGTGCCAGCACTCTGGGGAGGAACACTGAAGCTTTCTTT. The genes are TRBV10-1 and TRBJ1-1; the D is unclear. This CDR3 region has 13 residues. Germline lookup yields CDR1 WNHNN and CDR2 SYGVQD (reference sequence).

The V call is TRBV2, the J call TRBJ2-3; TRBD1 agrees at 8 bases. With 4 bases clipped from V and 1 base from J, the junction kept 1 base outside the gene matches. CDR3 size: 14 residues. Germline V gene lookup returns CDR1 SNHLY and CDR2 FYNNEI. The CDR3 DNA follows: TGTGCCAGCAGTGCGGACAGGGGCACAGATACGCAGTATTTT. Its translation is CASSADRGTDTQYF.

This clonotype was found a few times. The V and J genes are TRBV19 and TRBJ2-7, with unresolved D. This CDR3 contains 14 residues. Germline V lookup: CDR1 LNHDA, CDR2 SQIVND (reference sequence). V was pared by 5 bases and J by 3 bases, with 14 bases between. Here the CDR3 reads CASSSRAENYEQYF. In DNA, the CDR3 is TGTGCCAGTAGTTCCCGGGCCGAGAACTACGAGCAGTACTTC.

The chain links TRBV20-1 to TRBJ2-2; TRBD1 is a possible D gene (6 bases). The V gene's germline CDR1 is DFQATT and CDR2 SNEGSKA (reference sequence). Deletions cut 2 bases from V and 7 bases from J, with 14 bases between. The CDR3 is 14 residues long. For the CDR3, the DNA is TGCAGTGCTAGAATGGGGGCACGTAGCGGGGAGCTGTTTTTT. Translated: CSARMGARSGELFF.

This chain links TRBV6-4 with TRBJ1-5, with D unresolved. Germline values: CDR1 MRHNA, CDR2 SNTAGT. The CDR3 contains 15 residues. V was clipped by 6 bases and J by 0 bases, with 12 bases between them. This CDR3 reads CASRVRSHSNQPQHF. The CDR3 DNA reads as TGTGCCAGCAGGGTCCGCAGCCATAGCAATCAGCCCCAGCATTTT.

The rearrangement joins TRBV7-2 to TRBJ2-7, with unresolved D. With 2 bases removed from V and 4 bases from J, the gap between germline ends came to 9 bases. Germline lookup yields CDR1 SGHTA and CDR2 FQGNSA. This CDR3 contains 13 residues. The CDR3 spells CASSLRSLYEQYF. For the CDR3, the DNA is TGTGCCAGCAGCTTACGCAGCCTGTACGAGCAGTACTTC.

This clonotype was observed a handful of times. The J gene is TRBJ1-4, the V gene TRBV7-2; the match to TRBD1 covers 7 bases. J was trimmed by 7 bases and V by 0 bases; bases with no gene match: 8. Germline-derived CDR1 and CDR2 are SGHTA and FQGNSA. This CDR3 contains 16 residues. CDR3: CASSLAPSRGSEKLFF. The CDR3 region has the DNA TGTGCCAGCAGCTTAGCGCCGAGCAGGGGGAGTGAAAAACTGTTTTTT.

This chain connects TRBV6-6 to TRBJ1-2; 7 bases fit TRBD1. V shed 5 bases, J shed 12 bases, and the junction held 15 bases outside the gene matches. The CDR3 spans 14 residues. CDR1 is MNHNY and CDR2 is SVGAGI in the germline V gene (reference sequence). This CDR3 is CASSPTTGKDLDTF. The DNA of the CDR3 is TGTGCCAGCAGTCCTACGACAGGGAAGGACCTTGACACCTTC.

CDR3: CASSPSGLTNYGYTF. The CDR3 DNA is TGTGCCAGCAGCCCATCGGGGTTAACTAACTATGGCTACACCTTC. The chain combines TRBV9 with TRBJ1-2; D ambiguous. The germline CDR1 and CDR2 sequences are SGDLS and YYNGEE. V gave up 4 bases and J gave up 0 bases, with 13 bases separating them. The CDR3 runs to 15 residues.

The V gene is TRBV6-5, the J gene TRBJ1-2; no definite D call. Germline V CDR1 and CDR2: MNHEY, SVGAGI. The CDR3 is made up of 17 amino acids. V was shortened by 5 bases and J by 2 bases, with 21 bases between the two germline ends. The CDR3, as DNA: TGTGCCAGCAGTGAAACTGGCGGAAGGACTTTAAACTATGGCTACACCTTC. Residues: CASSETGGRTLNYGYTF.